This paragraph reports one T cell receptor (beta chain). Its antigen is unknown. The data derive from a study of blood T cells in healthy people across ages. Background on the study: Roughly one uniquely barcoded beta molecule per two T cells was captured. Study results and caveats: Significant beta diversity loss was already apparent by age roughly 40, declining roughly linearly.

The CDR3 consists of 15 residues. Trimming took 3 bases from V and 2 from J, leaving 15 bases between them. The germline CDR1 and CDR2 sequences are DFQATT and SNEGSKA (reference sequence). The authors ran a second PCR of roughly 6 to 12 cycles using a sample-barcoded 5' primer and a J-beta primer mix. TCRdb processed the 5' RACE reads anew with MiXCR; each CDR3 protein has one entry. The table records about 1,600,000 distinct CDR3 sequences, around two fifths of them present only once. This sequence was found in a woman aged 18-35 years in good health. Sequencing input: blood. This sequence joins TRBV20-1 and TRBJ2-3; weak D call: TRBD2 (6 bases). The CDR3: CSASSLEGPTDTQYF. The CDR3 DNA follows: TGCAGTGCTAGTTCACTGGAGGGCCCCACAGATACGCAGTATTTT.